These 19 T cell receptor beta chains originate from one sample sequenced in a study of shared clonotypes between healthy human individuals. This table comes from immunoSEQ multiplex PCR, and its TCRdb copy is limited to in-frame clones, with some not included. There are about 2.4 million clones in the sample; around nine tenths occur only once, and more than 0.12% lies in the top ten. Sequencing was performed on naive CD4+ T cells sorted from blood. Subset specified: CD45RA+ positively selected. Receptors originate from a man aged 18-30 years in good health.

In the case of this clone: Other DNA variants within this sample encode the same CDR3. The chain is built from TRBV30 and TRBJ1-5; TRBD1 is a possible D gene (6 bases). Deletions cut 0 bases from V and 4 bases from J, with 10 bases between. The CDR3 totals 14 residues. Germline V lookup: CDR1 GTSNPN, CDR2 SVGIG (reference sequence). The CDR3 bases are TGTGCCTGGAGTGTAGGCAGGGGTAATCAGCCCCAGCATTTT. It codes for CAWSVGRGNQPQHF.

The J gene is TRBJ2-7, the V gene TRBV27; D perhaps matches TRBD2 (5 bases). The CDR3 contains 13 residues. Germline values: CDR1 MNHEY, CDR2 SMNVEV (reference sequence). Trimming took off 9 bases at V and 0 bases at J, with 12 bases between the two ends. DNA of the CDR3: TGTGCCAGATTACGGGGAAGCTCCTACGAGCAGTACTTC. The encoded protein is CARLRGSSYEQYF.

The rearrangement uses TRBV9 and TRBJ1-6; D is undetermined. Germline lookup yields CDR1 SGDLS and CDR2 YYNGEE. The CDR3 covers 13 residues. Deletions cut 0 bases from V and 6 bases from J, with 4 bases between. The CDR3 protein is CASSVGVNSPLHF. The CDR3 DNA reads TGTGCCAGCAGCGTAGGAGTTAATTCACCCCTCCACTTT.

The rearrangement uses TRBV30 and TRBJ2-3, with TRBD2 identical over 7 bases. CDR3 length equals 14 residues. V lost 4 bases to trimming and J lost 4 bases; unmatched junction nucleotides: 8. Per germline, CDR1 GTSNPN and CDR2 SVGIG (reference sequence). The CDR3 nucleotides read TGTGCCTGGAAACTAAGCGGGAACGCAGATACGCAGTATTTT. Amino acids: CAWKLSGNADTQYF.

Details on this clone: Other DNA sequences from this sample encode an identical CDR3 as well. CDR3 in amino acids: CASSLVTDYEQYF. DNA of the CDR3: TGTGCCAGCAGCTTGGTTACAGACTACGAGCAGTACTTC. The chain employs TRBV7-2 and TRBJ2-7, with D uncertain. CDR3 length equals 13 residues. The V gene lost 3 bases and the J gene lost 3 bases, with 9 bases spanning the gap. Germline values: CDR1 SGHTA, CDR2 FQGNSA.

This rearrangement joins TRBV25-1 to TRBJ1-1; 8 bases are a match to TRBD1. The V segment lost 1 base and the J segment 0 bases; nucleotides outside the gene matches: 7. The germline V gene encodes CDR1 MGHDK and CDR2 SYGVNS. The CDR3 covers 17 residues. CDR3 protein: CASSEWETGDLNTEAFF. DNA of the CDR3: TGTGCCAGCAGTGAATGGGAGACAGGGGACTTGAACACTGAAGCTTTCTTT. Drawing the rest from reference TRBV25-1 and TRBJ1-1, the complete variable domain is EADIYQTPRYLVIGTGKKITLECSQTMGHDKMYWYQQDPGMELHLIHYSYGVNSTEKGDLSSESTVSRIRTEHFPLTLESARPSHTSQYLCASSEWETGDLNTEAFFGQGTRLTVV.

The V call is TRBV6-5, the J call TRBJ2-1; 11 bases agree with TRBD2. Germline V CDR1 and CDR2: MNHEY, SVGAGI. CDR3 length: 16 amino acids. Unmatched junction bases numbered 6, after V lost 4 bases and J lost 4 bases. The CDR3 bases are TGTGCCAGCAGTTCCCCCCGGACTAGCGGGTACAATGAGCAGTTCTTC. Protein sequence: CASSSPRTSGYNEQFF.

This chain uses TRBV4-3 with TRBJ2-7; 13 bases match TRBD2. With 3 bases clipped from V and 2 bases from J, the junction kept 4 bases outside the gene matches. The germline gives CDR1 LGHNA, CDR2 YSLEER. The CDR3 is made up of 16 amino acids. The CDR3 DNA reads as TGCGCCAGCAGCCACCGAGGACTAGCGGGAGCCTACGAGCAGTACTTC. This codes for CASSHRGLAGAYEQYF.

The CDR3 reads CASSVLLSGNTIYF. DNA of the CDR3: TGTGCCAGCAGCGTTTTACTCTCTGGAAACACCATATATTTT. J is TRBJ1-3 and V is TRBV9; D is unclear. Germline V lookup: CDR1 SGDLS, CDR2 YYNGEE. The CDR3 runs 14 residues. V gave up 2 bases and J gave up 0 bases, with 6 bases separating them.

This CDR3 reads CASSLIQVVQETQYF. CDR3 nucleotides: TGTGCCAGCAGCCTAATCCAGGTGGTCCAAGAGACCCAGTACTTC. The chain is built from TRBV7-9 and TRBJ2-5, with D hard to call. V lost 5 bases and J lost 1, with 14 bases in between. The V gene's germline CDR1 is SEHNR and CDR2 FQNEAQ (reference sequence). The CDR3 is 15 amino acids. The variable domain in full, with the rest retrieved from reference TRBV7-9 and TRBJ2-5, is DTGVSQNPRHKITKRGQNVTFRCDPISEHNRLYWYRQTLGQGPEFLTYFQNEAQLEKSRLLSDRFSAERPKGSFSTLEIQRTEQGDSAMYLCASSLIQVVQETQYFGPGTRLLVL.

This chain connects TRBV9 to TRBJ2-5; 7 nucleotides match TRBD2. The CDR3 loop spans 15 amino acids. The V segment lost 0 bases and the J segment 5 bases; nucleotides outside the gene matches: 7. Germline V gene sequence: CDR1 SGDLS, CDR2 YYNGEE. The CDR3 DNA sequence: TGTGCCAGCAGCGTAGGGGAGGGTACCCAGGAGACCCAGTACTTC. This translates into CASSVGEGTQETQYF.

The CDR3 loop is CASSLTGLSSPLHF. DNA of the CDR3: TGTGCCAGCAGCCTAACAGGGTTGAGTTCACCCCTCCACTTT. The V and J genes are TRBV5-4 and TRBJ1-6; maybe TRBD1 (6 bases). The CDR3 consists of 14 residues. The V end lost 4 bases, the J end lost 9 bases, and 14 bases lay between the germline ends. Germline V CDR1 and CDR2: SGHNT, YYREEE (reference sequence).

The J gene is TRBJ2-7, the V gene TRBV6-1; TRBD2 matches at 9 bases. Germline lookup yields CDR1 MNHNS and CDR2 SASEGT. This CDR3 has 14 amino acids. V dropped 6 bases and J dropped 2; count of bases not matched to a gene: 5. The CDR3 region has the DNA TGTGCCAGCAGGACCAGCGGGGGGACCTACGAGCAGTACTTC. It codes for CASRTSGGTYEQYF.

The rearrangement uses TRBV28 and TRBJ2-5; D gene uncertain. V was cut by 6 bases and J by 5 bases, with 16 bases left in between. The CDR3 has 14 amino acids. CDR1 and CDR2 from the germline V gene are MDHEN and SYDVKM. CDR3 residues: CASSRLRLWETQYF. The CDR3 nucleotides are TGTGCCAGCAGCCGACTCCGCCTCTGGGAGACCCAGTACTTC.

The DNA of the CDR3 is TGCGCCAGCAGCCAAGAGTCGACCTCAACAACTAATGAAAAACTGTTTTTT. Its translation is CASSQESTSTTNEKLFF. The V gene is TRBV4-3, the J gene TRBJ1-4, with D hard to call. V was clipped by 0 bases and J by 0 bases, with 11 bases between them. From germline, CDR1 is LGHNA and CDR2 YSLEER. There are 17 residues in the CDR3.

The chain employs TRBV7-9 and TRBJ2-7; unclear D gene. Per the germline V gene, CDR1 is SEHNR and CDR2 is FQNEAQ (reference sequence). The CDR3 length is 12 residues. V was pared by 11 bases and J by 2 bases, with 13 bases between. This chain's CDR3 is CARTLKAYEQYF. DNA for the CDR3: TGTGCCCGCACCCTCAAAGCCTACGAGCAGTACTTC.

The chain links TRBV29-1 to TRBJ2-6; D remains unclear. Germline CDR1 and CDR2: SQVTM and ANQGSEA. V was cut by 7 bases and J by 4 bases, with 8 bases left in between. The CDR3 extends over 12 amino acids. CDR3 DNA sequence: TGCAGCGCAGGAGCCGGGGCCAACGTCCTGACTTTC. Encoded protein: CSAGAGANVLTF. The whole variable domain, remainder taken from reference TRBV29-1 and TRBJ2-6, is SAVISQKPSRDICQRGTSLTIQCQVDSQVTMMFWYRQQPGQSLTLIATANQGSEATYESGFVIDKFPISRPNLTFSTLTVSNMSPEDSSIYLCSAGAGANVLTFGAGSRLTVL.

This sequence joins TRBV9 and TRBJ2-7; TRBD1 agrees at 7 bases. From germline, CDR1 is SGDLS and CDR2 YYNGEE. The CDR3 has 14 residues. Germline trimming cut 3 bases from V and 4 bases from J; bases unmatched to any gene: 7. The CDR3 protein is CASSANRQGYEQYF. CDR3 sequence (DNA): TGTGCCAGCAGCGCGAACAGACAGGGTTACGAGCAGTACTTC.

The chain uses TRBV4-2 and TRBJ2-2; D is unclear. The germline V and J ends were trimmed by 0 bases and 0 bases, with 5 bases remaining between them. CDR1 and CDR2 (germline): LGHNA, YNFKEQ. CDR3 length: 15 amino acids. The CDR3 DNA sequence: TGTGCCAGCAGCCAAGATCTCACGAACACCGGGGAGCTGTTTTTT. This sequence encodes CASSQDLTNTGELFF.